A selection of T cell receptor beta chains follows, all from one sample in a study of blood T cell repertoires in COVID-19. Assay used: immunoSEQ multiplex PCR; TCRdb lists only in-frame clones, some missing. Among around 230,000 clones listed, more than 80% were seen once. Specimen: PBMCs or T cells enriched from blood (not recorded which). These TCRs come from a woman aged 40 to 50 with acute COVID-19. Both conserved end residues are part of each CDR3. Each record gives: V gene, J gene, CDR3 protein.

TRBV11-2,TRBJ1-2,CASSLARTGNYGYTF
TRBV6-5,TRBJ2-4,CASSTGGAKNIQYF
TRBV5-1,TRBJ1-1,CASSFGIGDRDPMNTEAFF
TRBV19,TRBJ1-1,CASSPGLGRVNTEAFF
TRBV4-1,TRBJ1-2,CASSQEDGRGRSWGYGYTF
TRBV15,TRBJ2-5,CATIAGVETQYF
TRBV5-5,TRBJ1-5,CASSLSGVAQPQHF
TRBV5-1,TRBJ1-1,CASSFTKTGRTEAFF
TRBV19,TRBJ1-4,CASSWDRSNEKLFF
TRBV30,TRBJ2-5,CAWTGRIQETQYF
TRBV5-1,TRBJ1-3,CASSLQTGGLTFSGNTIYF
TRBV2,TRBJ2-7,CASSETGMLREQYF
TRBV7-2,TRBJ2-1,CASSLPTSLDEQFF
TRBV4-1,TRBJ1-4,CASSQGGGTPELFF
TRBV15,TRBJ1-5,CATSLRDQPQHF
TRBV2,TRBJ1-2,CASSDNLSYGYTF
TRBV27,TRBJ1-5,CASSLGPDSNQPQHF
TRBV29-1,TRBJ1-2,CSASLSAYGYTF
TRBV15,TRBJ1-1,CATSLDRGRGTEAFF
TRBV29-1,TRBJ1-2,CSVEAGLWGYGYTF
TRBV2,TRBJ1-4,CASSEARVGEKLFF
TRBV14,TRBJ2-7,CASSPFGGAYEQYF
TRBV4-2,TRBJ1-6,CASSRGTENSPLHF
TRBV3-1/TRBV3-2,TRBJ1-2,CASSQGARGYTF
TRBV7-8,TRBJ2-5,CASSRGGQETQYF
TRBV12-5,TRBJ1-2,CASGLVGGEVRGGYTF
TRBV7-9,TRBJ1-2,CASTRGGGGYTF
TRBV19,TRBJ2-2,CASSTEGLGGPSAGELFF
TRBV24-1,TRBJ2-3,CATSESLGTGVSTDTQYF
TRBV7-3,TRBJ1-2,CASSLTGGTPNYGYTF
TRBV5-1,TRBJ1-2,CASSTGFQANYGYTF
TRBV5-1,TRBJ1-4,CASSRTGENEKLFF
TRBV5-5,TRBJ1-1,CASSQTGQSEAFF
TRBV9,TRBJ1-4,CASSVDTGQGEKLFF
TRBV6-5,TRBJ2-3,CASSYRQGAGDTQYF
TRBV6-5,TRBJ2-2,CASSYSRGAAGELFF
TRBV2,TRBJ1-5,CASSEGSPGSQHF
TRBV9,TRBJ2-2,CASSVWDRNTGELFF
TRBV2,TRBJ1-1,CASSDLGYNTEAFF
TRBV30,TRBJ2-2,CAGLSGGFSVSHTGELFF
TRBV27,TRBJ2-2,CASRTGGAGTGELFF
TRBV21-1,TRBJ2-7,CASSKGRQLSSYEQYF
TRBV12-5,TRBJ1-2,CASGSSRGTGSVANYGYTF